This T cell receptor beta chain was recovered during a study of beta chain features in type 1 diabetes. About this clone itself: Antigen specificity is unknown.

The CDR3 is made up of 13 amino acids. Germline lookup yields CDR1 GTSNPN and CDR2 SVGIG (reference sequence). V lost 2 bases to trimming and J lost 2 bases, with 7 bases between them. Sorting that relied on CD45RO/CCR7/CD25/CD127/CD95/CD27 yielded CD4+ naive, central memory, regulatory and stem cell-like memory cells. The study, taken as a whole, reports: The question of HLA type influencing TCRB rearrangement was one that remained unresolved here. Using cDNA template may skew counts toward highly expressing activated cells. For Type 1 diabetes patients, all four CD4+ subsets carried TCRB CDR3s that were moderately but significantly shorter. When VDJ junctions were examined, type 1 diabetes patients showed fewer insertions and more deletions.

The investigators reverse transcribed all of the isolated RNA, so they sequenced expressed TCRB transcripts. The data were produced by immunoSEQ multiplex PCR, yet TCRdb's version contains in-frame clones alone and is incomplete. The profile shows around 650,000 clones, 9.5% to 15% of them singletons. The source material was naive CD4+ T cells from blood. This TCR came from a man in his thirties or forties with type 1 diabetes. The V and J genes are TRBV30 and TRBJ1-3; tentative D call: TRBD1 (5 bases). The CDR3 loop is CAWSPGAGNTIYF. In nucleotides, the CDR3 is TGTGCCTGGAGTCCGGGGGCTGGAAACACCATATATTTT.